The present T cell receptor beta chain was sequenced within a study of T cell responses to AZD1222 COVID-19 vaccine. Clones were sequenced by immunoSEQ multiplex PCR, and TCRdb holds only the in-frame ones, with some missing. This sample carries 150,000 to 200,000 clones, 70% to 90% of them seen once, and the ten largest clones take 26%. V was shortened by 9 bases and J by 0 bases, with 9 bases between the two germline ends. Per germline, CDR1 MNHEY and CDR2 SVGAGI. The CDR3 runs to 14 residues. Second-dose timings of about 4 or about 12 weeks were pooled. The receptor was isolated from an adult who received the AZD1222 COVID-19 vaccine. The J gene is TRBJ1-6, the V gene TRBV6-5; D ambiguous. Sequences were derived from peripheral blood, sampled 28 days after the second AZD1222 dose. CDR3 in amino acids: CASAVGSYNSPLHF. The CDR3 DNA sequence: TGTGCCAGTGCCGTGGGCTCCTATAATTCACCCCTCCACTTT.